What follows describes a single T cell receptor beta chain. Its matching antigen is unknown. Sequencing was performed with immunoSEQ multiplex PCR; in TCRdb, only in-frame clones are kept and a portion is missing. The table includes 20,000 or so clones, approximately 88% detected once. Blood CD4+ CD25-high CD127-low regulatory T cells supplied the genomic DNA template. There are 16 residues in the CDR3. V was clipped by 7 bases and J by 4 bases; unmatched bases: 15. Germline assignment: CDR1 SGHRS and CDR2 YFSETQ. The source of the sample is a study of regulatory and conventional T cells in RAG deficiency. Findings and limits, study-wide: Compared with controls, unique Treg TCR beta sequences dropped about 97-fold in Omenn syndrome and CID/AS.

The same sample was also studied in work on regulatory T cells. That source adds: The PCR used 52 TRBV and 13 TRBJ primers.

The sequence derives from a human donor in good health. V is TRBV5-1 and J is TRBJ1-1, with 8 bases lining up with TRBD1. Sequences were obtained from Tregs sorted from blood. The CDR3 spells CASSGAGGAVGTEAFF. In DNA form, the CDR3 reads TGCGCCAGCTCCGGGGCAGGGGGCGCGGTTGGCACTGAAGCTTTCTTT.